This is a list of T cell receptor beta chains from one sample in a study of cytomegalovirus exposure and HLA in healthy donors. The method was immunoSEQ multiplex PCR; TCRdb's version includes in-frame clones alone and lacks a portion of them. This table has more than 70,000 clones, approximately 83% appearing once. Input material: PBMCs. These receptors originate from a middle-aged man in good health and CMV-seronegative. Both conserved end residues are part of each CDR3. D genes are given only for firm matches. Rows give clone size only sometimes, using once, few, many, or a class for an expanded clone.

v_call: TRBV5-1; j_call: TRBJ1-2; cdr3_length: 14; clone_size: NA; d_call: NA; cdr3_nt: TGCGCCAGCAGCAAGGATTCGGCGGACTATGGCTACACCTTC; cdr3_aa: CASSKDSADYGYTF
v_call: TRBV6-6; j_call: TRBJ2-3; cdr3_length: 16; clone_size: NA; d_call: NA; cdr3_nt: TGTGCCAGCAGTTATCCCATAGCGACTAGCACAGATACGCAGTATTTT; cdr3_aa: CASSYPIATSTDTQYF
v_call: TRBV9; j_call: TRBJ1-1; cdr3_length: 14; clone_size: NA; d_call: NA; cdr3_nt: TGTGCCAGCAGCGTAGCGTCGGGGAACACTGAAGCTTTCTTT; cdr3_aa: CASSVASGNTEAFF
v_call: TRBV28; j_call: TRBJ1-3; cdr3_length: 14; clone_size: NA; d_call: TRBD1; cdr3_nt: TGTGCCAGCGGGTACAGGGGGCCAGGAAACACCATATATTTT; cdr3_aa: CASGYRGPGNTIYF
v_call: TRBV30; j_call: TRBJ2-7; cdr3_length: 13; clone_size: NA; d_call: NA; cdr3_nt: TGTGCCTGGAGTGTGGCCTTTTCCTACGAGCAGTACTTC; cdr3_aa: CAWSVAFSYEQYF
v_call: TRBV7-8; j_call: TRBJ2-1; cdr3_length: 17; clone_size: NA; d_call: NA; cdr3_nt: TGTGCCAGCAGCTCAGGGGGAGGAGCGGTATCCTACAATGAGCAGTTCTTC; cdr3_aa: CASSSGGGAVSYNEQFF
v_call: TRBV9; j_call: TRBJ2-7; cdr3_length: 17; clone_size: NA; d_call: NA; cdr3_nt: TGTGCCAGCAGCGCAACGGGACAGGGGCATCTAGCGGGGGAGCAGTACTTC; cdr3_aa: CASSATGQGHLAGEQYF
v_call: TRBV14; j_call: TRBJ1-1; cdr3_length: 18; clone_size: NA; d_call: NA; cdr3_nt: TGTGCCAGCAGCCAAGCCTTGCGTACAGGGACCATGAACACTGAAGCTTTCTTT; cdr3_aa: CASSQALRTGTMNTEAFF
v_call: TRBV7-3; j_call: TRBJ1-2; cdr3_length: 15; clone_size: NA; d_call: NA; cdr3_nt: TGTGCCAGCGGCCTAACCATCGATAGTGCAAATGGCTACACCTTC; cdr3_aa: CASGLTIDSANGYTF
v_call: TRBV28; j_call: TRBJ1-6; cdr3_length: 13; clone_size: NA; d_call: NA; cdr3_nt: TGTGCCAGCAGTTTACAAGGCGGGTCACCCCTCCACTTT; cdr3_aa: CASSLQGGSPLHF
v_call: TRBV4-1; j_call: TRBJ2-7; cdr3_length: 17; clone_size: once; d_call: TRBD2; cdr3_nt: TGCGCCAGCAGCCAAGGAGTCGGGACTAGAGGAGGCGACGAGCAGTACTTC; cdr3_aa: CASSQGVGTRGGDEQYF
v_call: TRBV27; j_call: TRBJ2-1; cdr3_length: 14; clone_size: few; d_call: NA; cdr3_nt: TGTGCCAGCAGTGTGACGGGACAACACAATGAGCAGTTCTTC; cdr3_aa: CASSVTGQHNEQFF
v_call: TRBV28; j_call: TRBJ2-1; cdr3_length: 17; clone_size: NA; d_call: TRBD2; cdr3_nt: TGTGCCAGCAGCCCACACCGGACTAGCGGGGGGTTATATGAGCAGTTCTTC; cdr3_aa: CASSPHRTSGGLYEQFF
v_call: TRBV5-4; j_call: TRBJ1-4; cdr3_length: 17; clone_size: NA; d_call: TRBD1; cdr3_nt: TGTGCCAGCAGCTTGATGGGACAGGGGGCGGGAAGTGAAAAACTGTTTTTT; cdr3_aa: CASSLMGQGAGSEKLFF
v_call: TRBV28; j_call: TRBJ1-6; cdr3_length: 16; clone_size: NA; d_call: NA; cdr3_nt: TGTGCCAGCAGTCTGACCTTTTTCCGCGGCAATTCACCCCTCCACTTT; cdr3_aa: CASSLTFFRGNSPLHF
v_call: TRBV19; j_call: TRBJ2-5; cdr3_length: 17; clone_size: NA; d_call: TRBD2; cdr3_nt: TGTGCCAGTAGTCCCACCCCCTCTAGCGGGGGGAAAGAGACCCAGTACTTC; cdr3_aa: CASSPTPSSGGKETQYF
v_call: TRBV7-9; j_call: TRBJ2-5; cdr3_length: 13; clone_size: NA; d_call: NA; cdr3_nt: TGTGCCAGCAGCCCTACAGTTGGGGAGACCCAGTACTTC; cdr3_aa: CASSPTVGETQYF
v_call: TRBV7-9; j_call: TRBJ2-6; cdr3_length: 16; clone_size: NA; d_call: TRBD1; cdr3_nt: TGTGCCAGCAGCCCTCGGACAGGGACTGGGGCCAACGTCCTGACTTTC; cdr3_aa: CASSPRTGTGANVLTF
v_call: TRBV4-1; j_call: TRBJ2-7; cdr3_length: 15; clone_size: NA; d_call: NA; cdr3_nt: TGCGCCAGCAGCCAAGGAGCCCCAAGATCCTACGAGCAGTACTTC; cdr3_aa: CASSQGAPRSYEQYF
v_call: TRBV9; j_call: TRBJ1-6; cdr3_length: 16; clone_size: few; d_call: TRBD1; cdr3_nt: TGTGCCAGCAGCCCACGTACAGGGGGCAGTAATTCACCCCTCCACTTT; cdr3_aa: CASSPRTGGSNSPLHF
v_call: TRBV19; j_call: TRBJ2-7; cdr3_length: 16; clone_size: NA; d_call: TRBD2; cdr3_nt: TGTGCCAGTAGTATCTCGGGACTAGCGGGGGTGCCTGTGCAGTACTTC; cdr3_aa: CASSISGLAGVPVQYF
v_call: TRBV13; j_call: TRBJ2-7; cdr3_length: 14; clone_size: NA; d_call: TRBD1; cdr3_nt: TGTGCCAGCAGCTCAGACAGGGCCTCCTACGAGCAGTACTTC; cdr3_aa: CASSSDRASYEQYF
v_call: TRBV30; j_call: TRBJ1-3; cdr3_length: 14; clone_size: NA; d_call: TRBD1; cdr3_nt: TGTGCCTGGGGACAGGGGCTTCTTGGAAACACCATATATTTT; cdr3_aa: CAWGQGLLGNTIYF
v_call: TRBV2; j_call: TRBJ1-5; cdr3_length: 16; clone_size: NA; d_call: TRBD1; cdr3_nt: TGTGCCAGCAGTGAATACGGGACAGGGTTTAGTCAGCCCCAGCATTTT; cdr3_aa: CASSEYGTGFSQPQHF
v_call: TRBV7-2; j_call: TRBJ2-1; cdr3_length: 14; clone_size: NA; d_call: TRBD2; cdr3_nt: TGTGCCAGCAGCTTTTCGGGGGGGTTTGGTGAGCAGTTCTTC; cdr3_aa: CASSFSGGFGEQFF
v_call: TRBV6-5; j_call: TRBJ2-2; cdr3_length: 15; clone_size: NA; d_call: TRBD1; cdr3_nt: TGTGCCAGCAGTTATGGGACAGCGAACACCGGGGAGCTGTTTTTT; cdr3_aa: CASSYGTANTGELFF
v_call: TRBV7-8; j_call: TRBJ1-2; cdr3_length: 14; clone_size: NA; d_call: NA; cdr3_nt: TGTGCCAGCAGCTTAGCTGAAACAGACTATGGCTACACCTTC; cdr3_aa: CASSLAETDYGYTF
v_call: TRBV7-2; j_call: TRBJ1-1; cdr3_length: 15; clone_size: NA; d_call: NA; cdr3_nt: TGTGCCAGCAGCCTCCGGGTGGACAGGAACACTGAAGCTTTCTTT; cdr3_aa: CASSLRVDRNTEAFF
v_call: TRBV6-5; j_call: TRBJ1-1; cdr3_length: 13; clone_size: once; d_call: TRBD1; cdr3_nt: TGTGCCAGCAGTACTGGACAGGCCGTGGAAGCTTTCTTT; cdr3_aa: CASSTGQAVEAFF
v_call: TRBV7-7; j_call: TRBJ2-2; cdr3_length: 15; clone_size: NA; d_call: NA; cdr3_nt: TGTGCCAGCAGCCCAAATACAGGGAACACCGGGGAGCTGTTTTTT; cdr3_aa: CASSPNTGNTGELFF
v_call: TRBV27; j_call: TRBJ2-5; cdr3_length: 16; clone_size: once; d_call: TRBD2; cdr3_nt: TGTGCCAGCAGTTTATCGCGGGGGGGGCCGGGAGAGACCCAGTACTTC; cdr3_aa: CASSLSRGGPGETQYF
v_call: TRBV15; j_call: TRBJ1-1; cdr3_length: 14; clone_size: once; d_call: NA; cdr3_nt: TGTGCCACCAGCAGGGACAGCGGGAACACTGAAGCTTTCTTT; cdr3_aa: CATSRDSGNTEAFF
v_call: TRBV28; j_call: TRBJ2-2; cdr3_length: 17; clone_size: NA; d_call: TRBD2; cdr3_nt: TGTGCCAGCAGTTTACTGGGACTAGCGGGTCGGACCGGGGAGCTGTTTTTT; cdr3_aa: CASSLLGLAGRTGELFF
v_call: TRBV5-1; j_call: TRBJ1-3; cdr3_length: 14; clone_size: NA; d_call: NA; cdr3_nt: TGCGCCAGCGGGGGAGGAGAACCTGGAAACACCATATATTTT; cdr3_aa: CASGGGEPGNTIYF
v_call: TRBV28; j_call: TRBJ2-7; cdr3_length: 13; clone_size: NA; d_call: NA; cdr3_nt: TGTGCCAGTTCCCCAACAGGGAACTACGAGCAGTACTTC; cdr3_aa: CASSPTGNYEQYF
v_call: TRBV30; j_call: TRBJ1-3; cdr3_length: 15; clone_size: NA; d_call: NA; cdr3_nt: TGTGCCTGGGAGGTATCTGCCCGCTCTGGAAACACCATATATTTT; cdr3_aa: CAWEVSARSGNTIYF
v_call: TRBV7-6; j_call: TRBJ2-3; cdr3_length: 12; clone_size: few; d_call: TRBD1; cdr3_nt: TGTGCCAGCAGCCCGGACAGGGATACGCAGTATTTT; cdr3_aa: CASSPDRDTQYF
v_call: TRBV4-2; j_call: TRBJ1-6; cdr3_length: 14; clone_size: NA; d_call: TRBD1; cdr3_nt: TGTGCCAGCAGCCTCACAGGGGTGGGTTCACCCCTCCACTTT; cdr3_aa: CASSLTGVGSPLHF
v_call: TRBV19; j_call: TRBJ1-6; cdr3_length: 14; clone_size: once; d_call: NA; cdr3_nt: TGTGCCAGTATCACCTCCGGGTCAAATTCACCCCTCCACTTT; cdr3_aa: CASITSGSNSPLHF
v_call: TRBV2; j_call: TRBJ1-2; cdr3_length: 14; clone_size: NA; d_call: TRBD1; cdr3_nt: TGTGCCAGCAGTCGGATTGGACAGGGGGGAGGCTACACCTTC; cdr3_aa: CASSRIGQGGGYTF
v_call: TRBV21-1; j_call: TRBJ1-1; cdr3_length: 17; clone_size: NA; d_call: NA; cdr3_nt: TGTGCCAGCAGCAAAATAATGGGCAGCCACTTGAACACTGAAGCTTTCTTT; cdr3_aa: CASSKIMGSHLNTEAFF
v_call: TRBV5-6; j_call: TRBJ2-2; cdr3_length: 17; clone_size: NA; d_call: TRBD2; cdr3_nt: TGTGCCAGCAGCTTCGCGCGGGGGAGGCCCTCGAACGGGGAGCTGTTTTTT; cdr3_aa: CASSFARGRPSNGELFF
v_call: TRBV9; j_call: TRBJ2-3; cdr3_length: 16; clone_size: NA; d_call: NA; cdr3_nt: TGTGCCAGCAGCGTAGTGGGGGGGGCCCTCACAGATACGCAGTATTTT; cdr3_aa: CASSVVGGALTDTQYF
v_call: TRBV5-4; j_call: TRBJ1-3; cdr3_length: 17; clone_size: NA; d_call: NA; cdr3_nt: TGTGCCAGCAGCTTGAGCGCCCCGGGGTTCGGGGGAAACACCATATATTTT; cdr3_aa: CASSLSAPGFGGNTIYF
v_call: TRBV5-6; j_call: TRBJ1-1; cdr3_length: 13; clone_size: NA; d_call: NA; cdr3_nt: TGTGCCAGCAGCTTGGTCCGGGGTACTGAAGCTTTCTTT; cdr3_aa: CASSLVRGTEAFF
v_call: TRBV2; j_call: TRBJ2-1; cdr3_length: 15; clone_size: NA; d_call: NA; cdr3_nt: TGTGCCAGCAGTGAAGACGGGAGCTCCTACAATGAGCAGTTCTTC; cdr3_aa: CASSEDGSSYNEQFF
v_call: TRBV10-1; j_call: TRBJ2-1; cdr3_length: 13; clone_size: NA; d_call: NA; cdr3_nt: TGCGCCAGCAGTCGGGACAAATACAATGAGCAGTTCTTC; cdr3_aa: CASSRDKYNEQFF
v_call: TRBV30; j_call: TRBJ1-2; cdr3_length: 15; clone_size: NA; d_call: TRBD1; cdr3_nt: TGTGCCTGGGGCAGGACAGGGGGCAGGAGCTATGGCTACACCTTC; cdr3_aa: CAWGRTGGRSYGYTF
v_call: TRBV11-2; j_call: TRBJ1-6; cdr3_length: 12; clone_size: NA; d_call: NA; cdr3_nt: TGTGCCAGCAGCTCAAACGGTTCACCCCTCCACTTT; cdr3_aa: CASSSNGSPLHF
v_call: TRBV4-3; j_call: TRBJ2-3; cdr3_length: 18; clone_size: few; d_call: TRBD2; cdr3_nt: TGCGCCAGCAGCCAAGGGGGAGGGACTAGCGACTTGACAGATACGCAGTATTTT; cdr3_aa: CASSQGGGTSDLTDTQYF
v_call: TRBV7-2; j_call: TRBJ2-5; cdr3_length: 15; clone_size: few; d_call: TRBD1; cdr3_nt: TGTGCCAGCAGCTTATCGTCGGGACAGAGAGAGACCCAGTACTTC; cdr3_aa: CASSLSSGQRETQYF
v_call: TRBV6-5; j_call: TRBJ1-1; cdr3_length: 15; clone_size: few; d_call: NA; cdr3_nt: TGTGCCAGCAGTTACTCAATAGGGGTCGTCACTGAAGCTTTCTTT; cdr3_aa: CASSYSIGVVTEAFF
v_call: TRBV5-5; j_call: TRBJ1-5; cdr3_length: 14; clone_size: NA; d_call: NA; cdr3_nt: TGTGCCAGCAGCTTGGAACCAACTAATCAGCCCCAGCATTTT; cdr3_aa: CASSLEPTNQPQHF